Below are 28 T cell receptor beta chains sequenced from a single sample in a study of T cell changes during pregnancy in multiple sclerosis. Sequencing was performed with immunoSEQ multiplex PCR; in TCRdb, only in-frame clones are kept and a portion is missing. This table holds roughly 72,000 clones, more than 90% found once. The specimen comprised CD4+ T cells from peripheral blood mononuclear cells, sampled before pregnancy. These receptor sequences come from a female donor with multiple sclerosis, enrolled in a pregnancy study.

The J gene is TRBJ1-3, the V gene TRBV4-2; 7 positions agree with TRBD1. This CDR3 comprises 19 residues. Germline-derived CDR1 and CDR2 are LGHNA and YNFKEQ. The V gene end was trimmed by 0 bases and the J gene end by 0 bases; junction bases not matched to a gene: 11. The CDR3 bases are TGTGCCAGCAGCCAAGATGGGGCAGGGGGTTCCTCCTCTGGAAACACCATATATTTT. This codes for CASSQDGAGGSSSGNTIYF.

This chain uses TRBV30 with TRBJ1-5, with D uncertain. The germline V gene encodes CDR1 GTSNPN and CDR2 SVGIG (reference sequence). The CDR3 consists of 14 residues. The germline V and J ends were trimmed by 2 bases and 2 bases, with 10 bases remaining between them. The CDR3 nucleotides read TGTGCCTGGAGTCTGGGAGCCCGCAATCAGCCCCAGCATTTT. It codes for CAWSLGARNQPQHF.

This chain links TRBV7-8 with TRBJ2-2; TRBD1 is a possible D gene (6 bases). This CDR3 is 18 amino acids long. Germline V CDR1 and CDR2: SGHVS, FQNEAQ. The V end lost 1 base, the J end lost 9 bases, and 24 bases lay between the germline ends. The CDR3 spells CASSLETYRAGFSRELFF. The CDR3 DNA sequence: TGTGCCAGCAGCTTAGAGACTTACAGGGCTGGTTTTAGTCGGGAGCTGTTTTTT.

The J gene is TRBJ2-1, the V gene TRBV18; 9 bases agree with TRBD2. CDR3 size: 16 residues. Trimming at V came to 2 bases and at J to 8 bases, leaving 10 bases not matched to a gene. Germline-derived CDR1 and CDR2 are KGHSH and LQKENI. The DNA of the CDR3 is TGTGCCAGCTCACCAGGCGGTAGCGGGGGTAGGGATGAGCAGTTCTTC. This sequence encodes CASSPGGSGGRDEQFF. The variable domain in full, with the rest retrieved from reference TRBV18 and TRBJ2-1, is NAGVMQNPRHLVRRRGQEARLRCSPMKGHSHVYWYRQLPEEGLKFMVYLQKENIIDESGMPKERFSAEFPKEGPSILRIQQVVRGDSAAYFCASSPGGSGGRDEQFFGPGTRLTVL.

The chain couples TRBV5-4 to TRBJ2-3, with 7 bases identical to TRBD2. CDR1 is SGHNT, CDR2 YYREEE, per germline (reference sequence). With V trimmed by 3 bases and J by 2 bases, 15 bases remained unmatched. CDR3 length: 18 residues. The CDR3 here is CASSSSVGSGPLTDTQYF. CDR3 DNA: TGTGCCAGCAGCTCCTCCGTTGGTAGCGGGCCTCTCACAGATACGCAGTATTTT. The full variable domain, with the rest looked up from reference TRBV5-4 and TRBJ2-3, is ETGVTQSPTHLIKTRGQQVTLRCSSQSGHNTVSWYQQALGQGPQFIFQYYREEENGRGNFPPRFSGLQFPNYSSELNVNALELDDSALYLCASSSSVGSGPLTDTQYFGPGTRLTVL.

V is TRBV7-3 and J is TRBJ2-2, with D possibly being TRBD2 (5 bases). CDR1 is SGHTA and CDR2 is FQGTGA in the germline V gene. The CDR3 extends over 15 amino acids. V was trimmed by 5 bases and J by 4 bases, leaving 14 bases between them. CDR3 in amino acids: CASSTAAAVTGELFF. The CDR3 region has the DNA TGTGCCAGCAGCACAGCGGCGGCAGTCACCGGGGAGCTGTTTTTT.

The chain combines TRBV5-1 with TRBJ2-2; 8 nucleotides match TRBD1. J gave up 1 base and V 4 bases, and 6 bases lay outside the gene matches. Germline V lookup: CDR1 SGHRS, CDR2 YFSETQ. The CDR3 runs to 16 residues. The CDR3: CASSPPGTGNTGELFF. In DNA, the CDR3 is TGCGCCAGCAGCCCGCCCGGGACAGGGAACACCGGGGAGCTGTTTTTT.

CDR3 in DNA: TGCAGCGCTCTGGCTGTTGCGGCTGGAAACACCATATATTTT. This gives the protein CSALAVAAGNTIYF. The chain joins TRBV29-1 to TRBJ1-3; D gene unclear. Trimming stripped 7 bases from V and 2 bases from J, with 15 bases between. Germline CDR1 reads SQVTM; CDR2 reads ANQGSEA. The CDR3 has 14 residues.

Worth noting for this clone: At one end the junction does not follow the germline gene, possibly because of a read error. V and J are TRBV19 and TRBJ1-6; D call uncertain. CDR3 length: 14 amino acids. The germline CDR1 and CDR2 sequences are LNHDA and SQIVND (reference sequence). CDR3 DNA sequence: TGTGCCAGTAGGATAGGGCCCTTTGGTTCACCCCTCCACTTT. Protein product: CASRIGPFGSPLHF.

This sequence joins TRBV18 and TRBJ1-5, with 9 bases that match TRBD1. This CDR3 contains 15 residues. Trimming cost V 1 base and J 5 bases; bases outside gene matches: 3. From germline, CDR1 is KGHSH and CDR2 LQKENI. CDR3 in amino acids: CASSPQGQGDQPQHF. The CDR3 bases are TGTGCCAGCTCACCACAGGGACAGGGAGATCAGCCCCAGCATTTT.

This clone was counted a single time. The chain uses TRBV14 and TRBJ2-1; D not resolved. Trimming cost V 4 bases and J 5 bases, with 6 bases left between them. Germline V gives CDR1 SGHDN, CDR2 FVKESK. The CDR3 has 12 amino acids. CDR3: CASSPRHNEQFF. CDR3 in DNA: TGTGCCAGCAGCCCGCGCCACAATGAGCAGTTCTTC. The variable domain in full, completed from reference TRBV14 and TRBJ2-1, reads EAGVTQFPSHSVIEKGQTVTLRCDPISGHDNLYWYRRVMGKEIKFLLHFVKESKQDESGMPNNRFLAERTGGTYSTLKVQPAELEDSGVYFCASSPRHNEQFFGPGTRLTVL.

The chain is built from TRBV18 and TRBJ2-5; D perhaps matches TRBD1 (5 bases). CDR3 length: 15 residues. CDR1 and CDR2 (germline): KGHSH, LQKENI. Trimming took off 0 bases at V and 4 bases at J, with 12 bases between the two ends. The CDR3 protein is CASSPPMGRGETQYF. CDR3 nucleotides: TGTGCCAGCTCACCACCGATGGGGCGAGGAGAGACCCAGTACTTC.

V and J are TRBV25-1 and TRBJ2-1, with D perhaps matching TRBD2 (5 bases). This CDR3 has 14 amino acids. V lost 4 bases, J lost 7 bases, and 14 bases lay in between. Germline CDR1 and CDR2: MGHDK and SYGVNS. The CDR3 protein is CASSANGVKNEQFF. The CDR3 DNA is TGTGCCAGCAGTGCTAACGGGGTAAAGAATGAGCAGTTCTTC.

V gene TRBV30 combines with J gene TRBJ1-2; TRBD1 aligns across 7 bases. The CDR3 runs 13 residues. Per the germline V gene, CDR1 is GTSNPN and CDR2 is SVGIG (reference sequence). V was clipped by 7 bases and J by 4 bases; unmatched bases: 9. The CDR3 loop reads CASTQAGGYGYTF. DNA of the CDR3: TGTGCCTCAACCCAAGCAGGGGGCTATGGCTACACCTTC.

J is TRBJ2-3 and V is TRBV10-2, with a weak D call TRBD1 (5 bases). The V gene lost 6 bases and the J gene lost 9 bases, with 16 bases spanning the gap. CDR1 is WSHSY, CDR2 SAAADI, per germline. The CDR3 length is 13 residues. The CDR3 is CASSLGFAGTQYF. The CDR3 region has the DNA TGCGCCAGCAGCCTCGGGTTTGCAGGGACGCAGTATTTT.

The J gene is TRBJ2-7, the V gene TRBV7-9, with D perhaps matching TRBD1 (6 bases). The CDR3 loop spans 15 amino acids. Trimming left V 8 bases short and J 2 bases short, with 19 bases between. Looked up from germline, CDR1 is SEHNR and CDR2 is FQNEAQ (reference sequence). The CDR3 spells CASDEGRGSPYEQYF. CDR3 DNA: TGTGCCAGCGATGAGGGCAGGGGCTCCCCCTACGAGCAGTACTTC.

In the case of this clone: Other DNA sequences of this sample code for an identical CDR3. The chain is built from TRBV30 and TRBJ2-7, with a tentative D call TRBD1 (5 bases). CDR3 length: 12 amino acids. Germline V CDR1 and CDR2: GTSNPN, SVGIG (reference sequence). Trimming cost V 1 base and J 3 bases, with 7 bases left between them. CDR3 amino acids: CAWSGRGYEQYF. Here the CDR3 DNA reads TGTGCCTGGAGTGGAAGGGGCTACGAGCAGTACTTC.

The rearrangement uses TRBV6-1 and TRBJ2-3; 10 bases line up with TRBD2. Germline CDR1 MNHNS, CDR2 SASEGT. This CDR3 comprises 17 residues. V lost 1 base, J lost 4 bases, and 8 bases stayed unmatched. CDR3 coding DNA: TGTGCCAGCAGTGAAGTTCCCCTAGCGGGAGTCCCAGATACGCAGTATTTT. Translating it yields CASSEVPLAGVPDTQYF.

The chain recombines TRBV5-3 with TRBJ2-1, with D possibly TRBD2 on 6 matching bases. TRBV5-3 is placed among ORFs of uncertain function. This CDR3 has 19 residues. Trimming shortened V by 2 bases and J by 5 bases, and 26 bases separated the two germline ends. The CDR3 is CARSFARGREKYWDNEQFF. The CDR3 DNA is TGTGCCAGAAGCTTTGCGCGGGGACGGGAAAAGTATTGGGACAATGAGCAGTTCTTC.

V gene TRBV6-1 combines with J gene TRBJ2-3; perhaps TRBD2 as D (5 bases). Trimming left V 6 bases short and J 6 bases short, with 10 bases between. Germline V gene sequence: CDR1 MNHNS, CDR2 SASEGT. The CDR3 has 12 residues. The CDR3 sequence: CASSATGDTQYF. In DNA form, the CDR3 reads TGTGCCAGCAGCGCAACGGGGGATACGCAGTATTTT.

The genes are TRBV4-1 and TRBJ2-3; 13 positions match TRBD2. The trim removed 3 bases at V and 6 bases at J, leaving 6 bases unmatched. Germline CDR1 MGHRA, CDR2 YSYEKL. This CDR3 spans 16 amino acids. DNA for the CDR3: TGCGCCAGCAGCCACGGACTAGCGGGAGTGGGGGATACGCAGTATTTT. Its translation: CASSHGLAGVGDTQYF.

This chain's CDR3 is CASSFSSGGTNEQFF. The DNA for the CDR3 is TGTGCCAGCAGCTTCTCTAGCGGGGGAACAAATGAGCAGTTCTTC. J is TRBJ2-1 and V is TRBV7-3; 10 nucleotides agree with TRBD2. The V segment lost 3 bases and the J segment 7 bases; nucleotides outside the gene matches: 6. Germline CDR1 is SGHTA and CDR2 is FQGTGA. The CDR3 runs to 15 residues.

The chain employs TRBV4-1 and TRBJ2-1; maybe TRBD2 (6 bases). CDR3 length: 11 amino acids. Germline-derived CDR1 and CDR2 are MGHRA and YSYEKL. V was clipped by 8 bases and J by 8 bases, with 10 bases between them. In DNA form, the CDR3 reads TGCGCCAGCGGCCGGAGGGATGAGCAGTTCTTC. It is translated as CASGRRDEQFF.

The chain combines TRBV28 with TRBJ2-3; unclear D gene. The CDR3 is made up of 13 amino acids. Looked up from germline, CDR1 is MDHEN and CDR2 is SYDVKM. Trimming pared 6 bases from V and 1 base from J, leaving 8 bases between. The CDR3 DNA is TGTGCCAGCAGCACCCCAGGCACAGATACGCAGTATTTT. Translated, it gives CASSTPGTDTQYF.

The CDR3 loop is CASSDTAASDTQYF. DNA for the CDR3: TGTGCCAGCAGTGACACGGCGGCGAGCGATACGCAGTATTTT. The chain is built from TRBV6-4 and TRBJ2-3, with unresolved D. The V and J ends lost 2 bases and 6 bases respectively, with 12 bases between them. Germline V gene sequence: CDR1 MRHNA, CDR2 SNTAGT. The CDR3 covers 14 residues.

The J gene is TRBJ2-5, the V gene TRBV7-2; 8 bases fit TRBD2. V was clipped by 0 bases and J by 1 base; unmatched bases: 4. Germline values: CDR1 SGHTA, CDR2 FQGNSA. The CDR3 is 16 amino acids. CDR3 amino acids: CASSLAVTSGQETQYF. The CDR3 bases are TGTGCCAGCAGCTTAGCCGTCACTAGCGGCCAAGAGACCCAGTACTTC.

CDR3 amino acids: CASSLSLGQGVPTGELFF. DNA for the CDR3: TGCGCCAGCAGCTTGTCCTTGGGACAGGGAGTCCCCACCGGGGAGCTGTTTTTT. The chain links TRBV5-1 to TRBJ2-2, with 9 positions matching TRBD1. CDR1 is SGHRS and CDR2 is YFSETQ in the germline V gene. V was clipped by 1 base and J by 4 bases; unmatched bases: 11. The CDR3 covers 18 residues.

This clone is a singleton in its sample. V is TRBV6-1 and J is TRBJ2-7; D might be TRBD2 (6 bases). The CDR3 loop spans 14 amino acids. Germline values: CDR1 MNHNS, CDR2 SASEGT. With 6 bases removed from V and 6 bases from J, the gap between germline ends came to 18 bases. The CDR3 spells CASRPGGGGGEQYF. For the CDR3, the DNA is TGTGCCAGCAGACCCGGGGGTGGGGGAGGCGAGCAGTACTTC.